The 20 T cell receptor beta chains given below trace back to one sample, sequenced in a study of control samples from healthy donors and cancer patients. Repertoires were generated with immunoSEQ multiplex PCR, while TCRdb's copy carries only in-frame clones and drops some. The sample lists about 160,000 clones, around 96% occurring once. The sequenced sample consisted of blood. The receptors shown here come from a woman in her 30s in good health.

The CDR3 loop is CASRNGRSYNEQFF. CDR3 bases: TGTGCCAGCAGAAACGGGAGGTCCTACAATGAGCAGTTCTTC. The chain couples TRBV28 to TRBJ2-1, with 7 bases matching TRBD2. Trimming removed 6 bases from V and 1 base from J; junction bases left unmatched: 3. This CDR3 is built from 14 residues. CDR1 and CDR2 (germline): MDHEN, SYDVKM.

The chain carries TRBV6-5 and TRBJ1-1; 7 bases fit TRBD1. The V gene end was trimmed by 4 bases and the J gene end by 6 bases; junction bases not matched to a gene: 11. The CDR3 sequence is 15 residues long. CDR1 MNHEY and CDR2 SVGAGI come from the germline V gene. CDR3 nucleotide sequence: TGTGCCAGCAGTTCACAGGGGCATGGGATCCCTGAAGCTTTCTTT. Its translation is CASSSQGHGIPEAFF.

This sequence joins TRBV3-1 (or the pseudogene TRBV3-2) and TRBJ2-3; 11 positions match TRBD2. From germline, CDR1 is LGHDT and CDR2 YNNKEL (reference sequence). This CDR3 has 17 residues. V gave up 4 bases and J gave up 4 bases; unmatched junction bases: 10. CDR3 protein: CASSPRLAGMRADTQYF. CDR3 bases: TGTGCCAGCAGCCCGAGACTAGCGGGAATGAGGGCAGATACGCAGTATTTT.

The chain couples TRBV29-1 to TRBJ1-1; D remains ambiguous. Trimming cost V 7 bases and J 4 bases, with 10 bases left between them. Looked up from germline, CDR1 is SQVTM and CDR2 is ANQGSEA. The CDR3 runs 11 residues. In DNA form, the CDR3 reads TGCAGCGCTGGTTTGGGCACTGAAGCTTTCTTT. The encoded protein is CSAGLGTEAFF.

The chain has TRBV5-4 and TRBJ2-1; the D call may be TRBD1 or TRBD2 (5 bases each). The CDR3 spans 15 residues. Trimming stripped 0 bases from V and 0 bases from J, with 7 bases between. From germline, CDR1 is SGHNT and CDR2 YYREEE (reference sequence). This CDR3 reads CASSLVRGSYNEQFF. CDR3 DNA: TGTGCCAGCAGCTTGGTGAGGGGCTCCTACAATGAGCAGTTCTTC.

V gene TRBV24-1 combines with J gene TRBJ2-1; 7 nucleotides match TRBD1. The junction had 17 bases not matched to a gene; V was cut back by 2 bases and J by 8 bases. The CDR3 extends over 18 amino acids. The germline gives CDR1 KGHDR, CDR2 SFDVKD. In nucleotides, the CDR3 is TGTGCCACCAGTGATTCGACCCCCACAGGGGTACTAGGGGATGAGCAGTTCTTC. Translating it yields CATSDSTPTGVLGDEQFF.

The chain is built from TRBV10-2 and TRBJ1-2, with unresolved D. The CDR3 has 13 residues. CDR1 and CDR2 from the germline V gene are WSHSY and SAAADI. V was cut by 3 bases and J by 7 bases, with 12 bases left in between. The CDR3: CASSDLIPFGYTF. CDR3 bases: TGCGCCAGCAGTGATTTGATACCATTTGGCTACACCTTC.

V and J are TRBV5-1 and TRBJ1-4; the D is unclear. The germline V gene encodes CDR1 SGHRS and CDR2 YFSETQ. The CDR3 has 11 amino acids. Trimming cost V 3 bases and J 10 bases, with 7 bases left between them. DNA of the CDR3: TGCGCCAGCAGCTCACGGGGAAAACTGTTTTTT. Amino acids: CASSSRGKLFF.

This clone came up once. The chain joins TRBV10-2 to TRBJ1-5; 7 bases are a match to TRBD1. The germline V gene has CDR1 WSHSY and CDR2 SAAADI. Trimming cost V 6 bases and J 9 bases; bases outside gene matches: 8. The CDR3 is 13 residues long. The CDR3 DNA is TGCGCCAGCAGAGGGGGACAGAAGGGGCCCCAGCATTTT. It translates to CASRGGQKGPQHF.

This chain joins TRBV3-1 (or the pseudogene TRBV3-2) and TRBJ1-2; D is perhaps TRBD1 (6 bases). V dropped 1 base and J dropped 7 bases, with 10 bases sitting between them. The CDR3 totals 13 residues. Germline V CDR1 and CDR2: LGHDT, YNNKEL (reference sequence). CDR3 loop: CASSQARGGGYTF. In DNA form, the CDR3 reads TGTGCCAGCAGCCAAGCCAGGGGAGGTGGCTACACCTTC.

This sequence joins TRBV5-6 and TRBJ2-2; D gene ambiguous. Trimming took 2 bases from V and 5 from J, leaving 7 bases between them. Germline V gives CDR1 SGHDT, CDR2 YYEEEE. The CDR3 is 13 residues long. DNA for the CDR3: TGTGCCAGCAGCTTCCCCCGGACCGGGGAGCTGTTTTTT. Translating gives CASSFPRTGELFF. Using reference TRBV5-6 and TRBJ2-2 for the parts outside the CDR3, the full variable domain is DAGVTQSPTHLIKTRGQQVTLRCSPKSGHDTVSWYQQALGQGPQFIFQYYEEEERQRGNFPDRFSGHQFPNYSSELNVNALLLGDSALYLCASSFPRTGELFFGEGSRLTVL.

The chain employs TRBV2 and TRBJ1-2; 9 positions match TRBD1. This CDR3 region has 13 residues. V lost 6 bases to trimming and J lost 6 bases; unmatched junction nucleotides: 5. CDR1 SNHLY and CDR2 FYNNEI come from the germline V gene. The CDR3 loop reads CASRKWDRDGYTF. CDR3 in DNA: TGTGCCAGCAGAAAATGGGACAGGGATGGCTACACCTTC.

The rearrangement uses TRBV29-1 and TRBJ2-7; D is undetermined. The CDR3 contains 14 residues. Germline CDR1 reads SQVTM; CDR2 reads ANQGSEA. Deletions cut 3 bases from V and 3 bases from J, with 15 bases between. For the CDR3, the DNA is TGCAGCGTTGAGTTCACGTTGGACGGCTACGAGCAGTACTTC. Translating it yields CSVEFTLDGYEQYF.

This clone came up once. The rearrangement uses TRBV27 and TRBJ2-1; tentative D call: TRBD1 (6 bases). CDR3 length equals 14 residues. Germline V lookup: CDR1 MNHEY, CDR2 SMNVEV (reference sequence). Deletions cut 3 bases from V and 8 bases from J, with 14 bases between. CDR3 region: CASSFRPQGYEQFF. DNA of the CDR3: TGTGCCAGCAGTTTTCGACCCCAGGGGTATGAGCAGTTCTTC.

The rearrangement links TRBV7-3 to TRBJ2-7; 9 bases agree with TRBD2. The germline V gene encodes CDR1 SGHTA and CDR2 FQGTGA. The junction had 8 bases not matched to a gene; V was cut back by 5 bases and J by 3 bases. This CDR3 region has 15 residues. In DNA, the CDR3 is TGTGCCAGCAGCACGACCGGGACTAGCATCTACGAGCAGTACTTC. Translated: CASSTTGTSIYEQYF. Full variable domain (outside the CDR3, taken from reference TRBV7-3 and TRBJ2-7): GAGVSQTPSNKVTEKGKYVELRCDPISGHTALYWYRQSLGQGPEFLIYFQGTGAADDSGLPNDRFFAVRPEGSVSTLKIQRTERGDSAVYLCASSTTGTSIYEQYFGPGTRLTVT.

This chain connects TRBV29-1 to TRBJ2-5; TRBD2 is a possible D gene (6 bases). Germline V gene lookup returns CDR1 SQVTM and CDR2 ANQGSEA. V gave up 4 bases and J gave up 2 bases, with 11 bases separating them. The CDR3 extends over 13 amino acids. CDR3: CSVGIAVQETQYF. Here the CDR3 DNA reads TGCAGCGTTGGCATAGCGGTTCAAGAGACCCAGTACTTC.

This chain uses TRBV24-1 with TRBJ2-1, with 7 bases that match TRBD1. This CDR3 has 16 amino acids. Germline CDR1 and CDR2: KGHDR and SFDVKD. The V and J ends lost 4 bases and 7 bases, in that order; junction bases with no gene match: 12. The chain's CDR3 is CATSEPYRGRGNEQFF. The DNA for the CDR3 is TGTGCCACCAGTGAACCTTACAGGGGCCGAGGGAATGAGCAGTTCTTC.

This sequence joins TRBV25-1 and TRBJ2-7; no firm D call. CDR1 and CDR2 (germline): MGHDK, SYGVNS. V was trimmed by 1 base and J by 3 bases, leaving 4 bases between them. CDR3 length: 12 amino acids. CDR3 in amino acids: CASSEFDYEQYF. The CDR3 DNA reads TGTGCCAGCAGTGAATTTGACTACGAGCAGTACTTC.

The rearrangement joins TRBV7-6 to TRBJ2-1; 8 nucleotides agree with TRBD2. The germline V gene has CDR1 SGHVS and CDR2 FNYEAQ. The V and J ends lost 3 bases and 12 bases, in that order; junction bases with no gene match: 13. The length of the CDR3 is 15 residues. CDR3 protein: CASSLGRTGRAAQFF. As DNA, the CDR3 is TGTGCCAGCAGCTTGGGGAGGACCGGGAGGGCCGCGCAGTTCTTC. The full variable domain, its missing parts supplied by reference TRBV7-6 and TRBJ2-1, is GAGVSQSPRYKVTKRGQDVALRCDPISGHVSLYWYRQALGQGPEFLTYFNYEAQQDKSGLPNDRFSAERPEGSISTLTIQRTEQRDSAMYRCASSLGRTGRAAQFFGPGTRLTVL.

V usage is TRBV4-1 and J usage is TRBJ1-1; 7 bases match TRBD1. CDR1 and CDR2 (germline): MGHRA, YSYEKL. The CDR3 consists of 16 residues. V gave up 4 bases and J gave up 4 bases; unmatched junction bases: 12. The CDR3 sequence: CASSPKGQRLTTEAFF. CDR3 in DNA: TGCGCCAGCAGCCCAAAGGGACAGCGTTTGACCACTGAAGCTTTCTTT.